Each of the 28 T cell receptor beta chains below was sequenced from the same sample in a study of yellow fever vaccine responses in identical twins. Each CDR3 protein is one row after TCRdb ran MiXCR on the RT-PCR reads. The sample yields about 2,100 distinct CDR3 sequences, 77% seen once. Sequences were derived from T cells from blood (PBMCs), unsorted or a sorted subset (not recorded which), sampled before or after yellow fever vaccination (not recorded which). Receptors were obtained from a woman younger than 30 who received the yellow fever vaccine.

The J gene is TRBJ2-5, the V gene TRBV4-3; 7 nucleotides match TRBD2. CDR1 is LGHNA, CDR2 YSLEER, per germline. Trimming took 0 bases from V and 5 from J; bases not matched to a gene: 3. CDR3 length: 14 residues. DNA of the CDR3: TGCGCCAGCAGCCAAGAACTGGGAGGGGAGACCCAGTACTTC. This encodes CASSQELGGETQYF.

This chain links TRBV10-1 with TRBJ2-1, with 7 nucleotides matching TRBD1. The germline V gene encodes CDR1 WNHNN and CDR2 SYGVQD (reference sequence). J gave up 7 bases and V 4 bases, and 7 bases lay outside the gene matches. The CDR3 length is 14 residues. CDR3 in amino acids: CASSAAGTANEQFF. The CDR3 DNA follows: TGCGCCAGCAGTGCCGCCGGGACAGCAAATGAGCAGTTCTTC.

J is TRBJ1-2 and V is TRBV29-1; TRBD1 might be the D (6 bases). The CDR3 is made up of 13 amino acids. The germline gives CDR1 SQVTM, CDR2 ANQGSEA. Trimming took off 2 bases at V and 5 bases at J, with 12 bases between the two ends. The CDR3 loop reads CSVEIETGYGYTF. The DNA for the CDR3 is TGCAGCGTTGAAATCGAGACAGGATATGGCTACACCTTC. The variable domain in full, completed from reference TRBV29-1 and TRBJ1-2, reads SAVISQKPSRDICQRGTSLTIQCQVDSQVTMMFWYRQQPGQSLTLIATANQGSEATYESGFVIDKFPISRPNLTFSTLTVSNMSPEDSSIYLCSVEIETGYGYTFGSGTRLTVV.

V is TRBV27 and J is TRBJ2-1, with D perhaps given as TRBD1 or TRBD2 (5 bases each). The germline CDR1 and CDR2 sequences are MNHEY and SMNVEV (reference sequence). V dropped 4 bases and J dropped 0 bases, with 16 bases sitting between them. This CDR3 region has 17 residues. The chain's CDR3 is CASSSTTREPSYNEQFF. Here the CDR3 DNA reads TGTGCCAGCAGTTCGACTACCAGGGAACCCTCCTACAATGAGCAGTTCTTC.

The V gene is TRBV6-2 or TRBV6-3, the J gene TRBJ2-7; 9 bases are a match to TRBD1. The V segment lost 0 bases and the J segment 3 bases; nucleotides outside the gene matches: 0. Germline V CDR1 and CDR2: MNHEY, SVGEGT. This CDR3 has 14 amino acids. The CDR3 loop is CASSYSTGGYEQYF. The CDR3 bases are TGTGCCAGCAGTTACTCGACAGGGGGCTACGAGCAGTACTTC.

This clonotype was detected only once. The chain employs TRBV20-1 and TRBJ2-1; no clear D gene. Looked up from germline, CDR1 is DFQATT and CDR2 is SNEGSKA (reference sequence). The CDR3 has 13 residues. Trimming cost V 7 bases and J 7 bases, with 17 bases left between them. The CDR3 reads CSVNAIRVNEQFF. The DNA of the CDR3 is TGCAGTGTGAACGCTATTCGTGTGAATGAGCAGTTCTTC.

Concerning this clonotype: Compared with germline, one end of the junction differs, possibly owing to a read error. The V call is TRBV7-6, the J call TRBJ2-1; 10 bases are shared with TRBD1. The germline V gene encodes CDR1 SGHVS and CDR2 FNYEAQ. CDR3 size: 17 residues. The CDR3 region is CASSRTGGVSSYNEQFF. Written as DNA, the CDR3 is TGTGCTAGCAGCCGGACAGGGGGTGTAAGCTCCTACAATGAGCAGTTCTTC.

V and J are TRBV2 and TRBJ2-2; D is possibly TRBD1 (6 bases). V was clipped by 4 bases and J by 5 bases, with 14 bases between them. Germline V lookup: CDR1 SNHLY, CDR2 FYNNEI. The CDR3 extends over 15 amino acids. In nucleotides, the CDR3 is TGTGCCAGCAGTGGAACAGGGAAGAATACCGGGGAGCTGTTTTTT. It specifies CASSGTGKNTGELFF.

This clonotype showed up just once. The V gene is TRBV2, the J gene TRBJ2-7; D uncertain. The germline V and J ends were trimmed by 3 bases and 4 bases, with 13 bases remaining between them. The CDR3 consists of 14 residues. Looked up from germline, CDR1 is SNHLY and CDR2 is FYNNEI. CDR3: CASSESGDGYEQYF. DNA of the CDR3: TGTGCCAGCAGTGAGTCTGGGGATGGGTACGAGCAGTACTTC.

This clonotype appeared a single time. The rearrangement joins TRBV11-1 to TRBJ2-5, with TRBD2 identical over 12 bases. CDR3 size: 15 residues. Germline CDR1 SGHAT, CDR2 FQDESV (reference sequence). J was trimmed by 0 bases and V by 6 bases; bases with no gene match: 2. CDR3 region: CASRRLAGDQETQYF. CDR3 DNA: TGTGCCAGCAGGCGACTAGCGGGGGACCAAGAGACCCAGTACTTC.

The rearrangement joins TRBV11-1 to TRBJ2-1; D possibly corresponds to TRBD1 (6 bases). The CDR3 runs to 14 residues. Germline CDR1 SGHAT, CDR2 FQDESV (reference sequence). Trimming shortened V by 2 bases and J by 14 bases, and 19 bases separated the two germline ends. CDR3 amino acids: CASSLSTGLSAEFF. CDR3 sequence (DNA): TGTGCCAGCAGCTTAAGTACAGGGTTATCGGCGGAGTTCTTC. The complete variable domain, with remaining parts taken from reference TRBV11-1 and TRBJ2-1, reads EAEVAQSPRYKITEKSQAVAFWCDPISGHATLYWYRQILGQGPELLVQFQDESVVDDSQLPKDRFSAERLKGVDSTLKIQPAELGDSAMYLCASSLSTGLSAEFFGPGTRLTVL.

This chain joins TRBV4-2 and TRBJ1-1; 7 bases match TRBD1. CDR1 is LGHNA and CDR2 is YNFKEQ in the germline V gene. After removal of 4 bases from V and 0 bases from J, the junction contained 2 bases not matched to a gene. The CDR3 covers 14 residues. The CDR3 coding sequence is TGTGCCAGCAGCCTGACAGGGATGAACACTGAAGCTTTCTTT. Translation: CASSLTGMNTEAFF.

The DNA for the CDR3 is TGCGCCAGCAGCCAAGTTGTAGACAGTGGGCAGCCCCAGCATTTT. Residues: CASSQVVDSGQPQHF. J is TRBJ1-5 and V is TRBV4-1, with a weak D call TRBD1 (5 bases). Germline CDR1 and CDR2: MGHRA and YSYEKL. With 1 base removed from V and 7 bases from J, the gap between germline ends came to 14 bases. The CDR3 is 15 amino acids.

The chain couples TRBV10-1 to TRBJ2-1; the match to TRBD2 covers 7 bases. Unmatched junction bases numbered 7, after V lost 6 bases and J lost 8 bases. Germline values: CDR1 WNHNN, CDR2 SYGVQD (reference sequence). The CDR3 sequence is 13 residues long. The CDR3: CASRAGVGDEQFF. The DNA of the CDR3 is TGCGCCAGCAGGGCGGGAGTGGGCGATGAGCAGTTCTTC.

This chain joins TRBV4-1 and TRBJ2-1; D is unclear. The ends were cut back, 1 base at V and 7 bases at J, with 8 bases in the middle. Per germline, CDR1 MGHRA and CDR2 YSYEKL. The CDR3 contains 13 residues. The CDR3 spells CASSQGPTNEQFF. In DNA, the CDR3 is TGCGCCAGCAGCCAAGGCCCCACGAATGAGCAGTTCTTC.

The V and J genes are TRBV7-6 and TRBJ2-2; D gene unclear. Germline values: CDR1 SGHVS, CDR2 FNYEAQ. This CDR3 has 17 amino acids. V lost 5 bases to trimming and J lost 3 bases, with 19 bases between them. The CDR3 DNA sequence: TGTGCCAGCAGCCTCTATAGTGGTGTAGTCTACACCGGGGAGCTGTTTTTT. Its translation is CASSLYSGVVYTGELFF.

The CDR3 loop reads CASSQENRVSYEQYF. The CDR3 DNA is TGCGCCAGCAGCCAAGAGAACAGGGTCTCCTACGAGCAGTACTTC. The chain employs TRBV4-1 and TRBJ2-7; possible D gene TRBD1, 6 bases. V lost 0 bases to trimming and J lost 0 bases, with 9 bases between them. Germline lookup yields CDR1 MGHRA and CDR2 YSYEKL. This CDR3 spans 15 amino acids.

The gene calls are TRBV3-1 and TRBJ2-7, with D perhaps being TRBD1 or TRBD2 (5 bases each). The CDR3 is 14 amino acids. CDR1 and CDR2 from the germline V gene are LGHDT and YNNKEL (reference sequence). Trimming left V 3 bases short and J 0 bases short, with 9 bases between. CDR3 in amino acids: CASSHWDGSYEQYF. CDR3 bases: TGTGCCAGCAGCCACTGGGACGGCTCCTACGAGCAGTACTTC.

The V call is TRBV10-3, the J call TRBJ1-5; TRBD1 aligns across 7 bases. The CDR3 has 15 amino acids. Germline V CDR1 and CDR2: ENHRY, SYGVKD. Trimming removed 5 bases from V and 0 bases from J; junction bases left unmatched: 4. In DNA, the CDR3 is TGTGCCATCAGTACCGGGACAGATAGCAATCAGCCCCAGCATTTT. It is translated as CAISTGTDSNQPQHF.

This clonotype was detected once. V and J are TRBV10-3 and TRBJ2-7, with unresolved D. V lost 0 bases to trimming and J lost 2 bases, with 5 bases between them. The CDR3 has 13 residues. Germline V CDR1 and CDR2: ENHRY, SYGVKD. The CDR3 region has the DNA TGTGCCATCAGTGAGTCGTCGGCCTACGAGCAGTACTTC. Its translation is CAISESSAYEQYF.

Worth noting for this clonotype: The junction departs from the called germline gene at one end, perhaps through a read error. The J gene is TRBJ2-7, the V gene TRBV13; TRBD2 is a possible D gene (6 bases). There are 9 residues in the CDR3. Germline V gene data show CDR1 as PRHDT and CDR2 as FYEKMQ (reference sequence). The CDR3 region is CASSAGLQF. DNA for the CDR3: TGTGCCAGCAGCGCGGGACTTCAATTC.

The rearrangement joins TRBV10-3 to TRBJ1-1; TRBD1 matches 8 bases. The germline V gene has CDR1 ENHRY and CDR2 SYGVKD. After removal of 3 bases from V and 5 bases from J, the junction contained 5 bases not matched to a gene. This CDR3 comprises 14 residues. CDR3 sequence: CAISDPNRGTEAFF. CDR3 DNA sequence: TGTGCCATCAGTGACCCCAACAGGGGGACTGAAGCTTTCTTT.

CDR3 nucleotides: TGTGCCAGCAGGCTCACTAGCGGGGGATTCAATGAGCAGTTCTTC. Its protein product is CASRLTSGGFNEQFF. The chain couples TRBV25-1 to TRBJ2-1, with 11 bases fitting TRBD2. The V segment lost 6 bases and the J segment 6 bases; nucleotides outside the gene matches: 7. CDR3 size: 15 residues. CDR1 MGHDK and CDR2 SYGVNS come from the germline V gene.

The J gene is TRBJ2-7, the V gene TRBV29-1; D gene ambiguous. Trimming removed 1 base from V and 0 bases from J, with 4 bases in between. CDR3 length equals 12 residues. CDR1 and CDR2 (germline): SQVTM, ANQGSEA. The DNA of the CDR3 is TGCAGCGTTGAAGGCCCCTCCTACGAGCAGTACTTC. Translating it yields CSVEGPSYEQYF.

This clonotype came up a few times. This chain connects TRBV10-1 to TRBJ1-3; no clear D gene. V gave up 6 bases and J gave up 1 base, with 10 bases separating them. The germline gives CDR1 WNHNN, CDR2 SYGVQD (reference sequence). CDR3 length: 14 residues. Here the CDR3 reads CASRTGRSGNTIYF. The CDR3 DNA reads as TGCGCCAGCAGGACGGGCAGATCTGGAAACACCATATATTTT.

This CDR3 is CASSLWVGETQYF. In nucleotides, the CDR3 is TGTGCCAGCAGCTTATGGGTAGGGGAGACCCAGTACTTC. The chain links TRBV11-1 to TRBJ2-5; the D is unclear. Germline V gene sequence: CDR1 SGHAT, CDR2 FQDESV (reference sequence). The CDR3 covers 13 residues. V was trimmed by 2 bases and J by 5 bases, leaving 9 bases between them.

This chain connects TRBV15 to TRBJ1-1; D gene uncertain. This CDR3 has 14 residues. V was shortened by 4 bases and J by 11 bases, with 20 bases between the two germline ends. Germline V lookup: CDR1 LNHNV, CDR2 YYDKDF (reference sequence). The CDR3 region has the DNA TGTGCCACCAGCACTGAGGGCTCCCGAGATTCGGCTTTCTTT. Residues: CATSTEGSRDSAFF.

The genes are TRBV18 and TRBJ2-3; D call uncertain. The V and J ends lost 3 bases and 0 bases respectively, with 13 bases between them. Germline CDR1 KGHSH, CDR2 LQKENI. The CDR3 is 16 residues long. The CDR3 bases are TGTGCCAGCTCACCTGCGGCCAAAATTAGCACAGATACGCAGTATTTT. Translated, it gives CASSPAAKISTDTQYF.